This T cell receptor (beta chain) was documented in a study of T-cell reconstitution after alpha-beta-depleted transplantation in children. Study-level findings and limits: By one year post-transplant, T-cell counts and diversity largely arose from T cells that were newly produced. Where some patients showed high TCRbeta diversity at day 60, it came from recipient T cells and thymic progenitors that had survived. It was reported that alpha-beta T cells came from several hundred expanded graft clones (about two months after transplant).

V lost 8 bases to trimming and J lost 0 bases; unmatched junction nucleotides: 14. Germline V CDR1 and CDR2: SQVTM, ANQGSEA. The CDR3 has 17 residues. Note on this clonotype: The antigen is undetermined.

Unique molecular identifiers were used in preparing the TCRbeta library. TCRdb re-derived calls from the PCR reads in MiXCR, one entry per CDR3 protein. The sample carries 450,000 to 550,000 distinct CDR3 sequences, 11% recorded once. The sequencing here drew on PBMCs, mostly from graft donor cells, taken 180 days after TCRalphabeta/CD19-depleted stem cell transplant. The source is a female patient between 2 and 15 years old who had a stem cell transplant for aplastic anemia, so the T cells may come from the graft donor. The rearrangement uses TRBV29-1 and TRBJ1-4; 8 bases are a match to TRBD1. As DNA, the CDR3 is TGCAGCCTATGGACAGGGTGCCTTGTTCCAACTAATGAAAAACTGTTTTTT. Protein sequence: CSLWTGCLVPTNEKLFF.